The 27 T cell receptor beta chains below all came from one sample that was sequenced in a study of cytomegalovirus exposure and HLA in healthy donors. Libraries were prepared by immunoSEQ multiplex PCR; TCRdb keeps only in-frame clonotypes and omits some of them. The sample contains under 80,000 clones, approximately 94% of which appear only once. Sequencing input: PBMCs. These receptors were collected from a woman aged 18-29 years in good health and CMV-seropositive.

The rearrangement uses TRBV4-2 and TRBJ2-5, with 11 nucleotides matching TRBD2. In germline, CDR1 is LGHNA, CDR2 YNFKEQ. V shed 1 base and J 5 bases; nucleotides not matched to a gene: 6. This CDR3 region has 16 residues. CDR3 region: CASSQGGLAVLETQYF. CDR3 bases: TGTGCCAGCAGCCAAGGGGGACTAGCGGTCTTGGAGACCCAGTACTTC.

This clone has just one count. The chain uses TRBV15 and TRBJ1-5, with 10 nucleotides matching TRBD1. The germline CDR1 and CDR2 sequences are LNHNV and YYDKDF (reference sequence). J gave up 11 bases and V 0 bases, and 10 bases lay outside the gene matches. The CDR3 has 16 amino acids. CDR3 coding DNA: TGTGCCACCAGCAGAGATGGCCTTGGACAGGGGGGTACCCAGCATTTT. Translating it yields CATSRDGLGQGGTQHF.

J is TRBJ2-1 and V is TRBV6-5, with TRBD2 identical over 7 bases. The germline gives CDR1 MNHEY, CDR2 SVGAGI. With 2 bases clipped from V and 4 bases from J, the junction kept 5 bases outside the gene matches. This CDR3 comprises 15 residues. CDR3 bases: TGTGCCAGCAGTTACATGGGCGGGAGTTACAATGAGCAGTTCTTC. Its protein product is CASSYMGGSYNEQFF.

The CDR3 loop reads CASSSYIQGNPYEQYF. The CDR3 coding sequence is TGTGCCAGTAGTTCATACATACAGGGTAACCCCTACGAGCAGTACTTC. The V gene is TRBV19, the J gene TRBJ2-7, with D tentatively TRBD1 (6 bases). CDR1 is LNHDA, CDR2 SQIVND, per germline (reference sequence). This CDR3 comprises 16 residues. V was cut by 5 bases and J by 2 bases, with 19 bases left in between.

The rearrangement joins TRBV4-1 to TRBJ2-7; 10 nucleotides match TRBD1. The V segment lost 5 bases and the J segment 3 bases; nucleotides outside the gene matches: 7. Germline values: CDR1 MGHRA, CDR2 YSYEKL. CDR3 length: 15 residues. The CDR3 DNA is TGCGCCAGCAGCGCTCCGGGGACAGGGGACTACGAGCAGTACTTC. Amino acid sequence: CASSAPGTGDYEQYF.

CDR3 protein: CASYGADSYEQYF. The CDR3 DNA reads TGTGCCAGTTACGGAGCGGACTCCTACGAGCAGTACTTC. This chain connects TRBV28 to TRBJ2-7; the D gene is possibly TRBD2 (5 bases). The CDR3 totals 13 residues. Germline CDR1 is MDHEN and CDR2 is SYDVKM. Trimming cost V 9 bases and J 0 bases, with 12 bases left between them.

The CDR3 loop reads CASSVLPGNEQFF. CDR3 nucleotides: TGTGCCAGCAGTGTGCTCCCGGGCAATGAGCAGTTCTTC. V and J are TRBV6-4 and TRBJ2-1; no clear D gene. Germline CDR1 is MRHNA and CDR2 is SNTAGT. This CDR3 is built from 13 residues. V lost 4 bases, J lost 6 bases, and 10 bases lay in between.

The chain couples TRBV4-3 to TRBJ2-4, with 8 bases matching TRBD1. This CDR3 is built from 17 residues. V shed 0 bases and J 8 bases; nucleotides not matched to a gene: 12. Germline values: CDR1 LGHNA, CDR2 YSLEER. Here the CDR3 reads CASSQDPPSLTGDIQYF. Written as DNA, the CDR3 is TGCGCCAGCAGCCAAGATCCGCCGTCGTTGACAGGGGACATTCAGTACTTC.

The rearrangement joins TRBV7-8 to TRBJ1-2, with a weak D call TRBD1 (6 bases). The CDR3 is 14 amino acids. Trimming took off 4 bases at V and 5 bases at J, with 14 bases between the two ends. From germline, CDR1 is SGHVS and CDR2 FQNEAQ. CDR3 sequence reads: CASSSAGGGYGYTF. The CDR3 coding sequence is TGTGCCAGCAGCTCCGCTGGGGGCGGGTATGGCTACACCTTC.

This clone was observed once. V usage is TRBV7-2 and J usage is TRBJ2-5; 8 nucleotides match TRBD1. Germline V CDR1 and CDR2: SGHTA, FQGNSA. The CDR3 has 16 residues. Germline trimming cut 5 bases from V and 3 bases from J; bases unmatched to any gene: 11. The CDR3 coding sequence is TGTGCCAGCAGCATATGGGAGACGACAGGGGAAGAGACCCAGTACTTC. It codes for CASSIWETTGEETQYF.

The chain uses TRBV28 and TRBJ2-3; D possibly corresponds to TRBD2 (6 bases). CDR1 MDHEN and CDR2 SYDVKM come from the germline V gene. The V gene lost 2 bases and the J gene lost 5 bases, with 8 bases spanning the gap. There are 13 residues in the CDR3. CDR3 in DNA: TGTGCCAGCAGTTTAGTAGCGGAAGATACGCAGTATTTT. It is translated as CASSLVAEDTQYF.

The genes are TRBV5-4 and TRBJ2-1; TRBD2 matches 10 bases. The CDR3 is made up of 15 amino acids. The ends lost 6 bases at V and 2 bases at J; junction bases unmatched: 5. The germline gives CDR1 SGHNT, CDR2 YYREEE (reference sequence). The CDR3 DNA sequence: TGTGCCAGCAAAACTAGCGGGGACCCCTACAATGAGCAGTTCTTC. Its protein is CASKTSGDPYNEQFF. The full variable domain, rest sourced from reference TRBV5-4 and TRBJ2-1, is ETGVTQSPTHLIKTRGQQVTLRCSSQSGHNTVSWYQQALGQGPQFIFQYYREEENGRGNFPPRFSGLQFPNYSSELNVNALELDDSALYLCASKTSGDPYNEQFFGPGTRLTVL.

The V gene is TRBV7-3, the J gene TRBJ1-2; unclear D gene. The CDR3 spans 14 residues. Trimming cost V 5 bases and J 3 bases, with 13 bases left between them. Germline lookup yields CDR1 SGHTA and CDR2 FQGTGA. The CDR3 sequence: CASSPSGGYYGYTF. The CDR3 DNA reads as TGTGCCAGCAGCCCCAGTGGAGGGTACTATGGCTACACCTTC.

The chain uses TRBV29-1 and TRBJ1-4; 11 nucleotides agree with TRBD1. This CDR3 is built from 14 residues. V shed 3 bases, J shed 7 bases, and the junction held 4 bases outside the gene matches. CDR1 is SQVTM and CDR2 is ANQGSEA in the germline V gene. CDR3 in DNA: TGCAGCGTTGAGCCGGGACAGGGGGGTGAAAAACTGTTTTTT. This codes for CSVEPGQGGEKLFF.

This chain uses TRBV7-9 with TRBJ2-4; 12 nucleotides match TRBD1. Germline lookup yields CDR1 SEHNR and CDR2 FQNEAQ (reference sequence). J was trimmed by 9 bases and V by 4 bases; bases with no gene match: 7. CDR3 size: 15 residues. The CDR3 region has the DNA TGTGCCAGCAGCTCGGGACAGGGGGCGAGGGTCATTCAGTACTTC. This encodes CASSSGQGARVIQYF. The whole variable domain, filled in from reference TRBV7-9 and TRBJ2-4, reads DTGVSQNPRHKITKRGQNVTFRCDPISEHNRLYWYRQTLGQGPEFLTYFQNEAQLEKSRLLSDRFSAERPKGSFSTLEIQRTEQGDSAMYLCASSSGQGARVIQYFGAGTRLSVL.

The chain carries TRBV7-2 and TRBJ2-7, with D possibly TRBD1 on 6 matching bases. V was pared by 1 base and J by 2 bases, with 12 bases between. Germline-derived CDR1 and CDR2 are SGHTA and FQGNSA. The CDR3 is made up of 15 amino acids. The DNA for the CDR3 is TGTGCCAGCAGCTTAGGAACAGGGTACCCCTACGAGCAGTACTTC. It is translated as CASSLGTGYPYEQYF.

This clone was seen once. The CDR3 here is CASSLTLDRANEQFF. The CDR3 bases are TGTGCCAGCTCTTTAACCTTGGACAGGGCGAATGAGCAGTTCTTC. The chain employs TRBV18 and TRBJ2-1, with 8 bases that match TRBD1. Losses at the gene ends were 6 bases for V and 7 bases for J; bases not matched to a gene: 11. CDR1 KGHSH and CDR2 LQKENI come from the germline V gene. CDR3 length equals 15 residues.

This clone was seen only once. CDR3 in amino acids: CASSQAQVVYTF. The CDR3 DNA follows: TGTGCCAGCAGCCAAGCTCAGGTCGTCTACACCTTC. This sequence joins TRBV14 and TRBJ1-2, with no clear D. Trimming stripped 1 base from V and 10 bases from J, with 10 bases between. Germline-derived CDR1 and CDR2 are SGHDN and FVKESK. The CDR3 spans 12 residues.

The chain uses TRBV25-1 and TRBJ1-2, with D maybe TRBD1 (6 bases). This CDR3 spans 13 amino acids. Trimming removed 6 bases at V and 3 bases at J, with 11 bases between. CDR1 is MGHDK and CDR2 is SYGVNS in the germline V gene. The CDR3 loop reads CASRTSGDYGYTF. For the CDR3, the DNA is TGTGCCAGCAGAACCTCAGGGGACTATGGCTACACCTTC.

The V gene is TRBV28, the J gene TRBJ1-1; D gene ambiguous. This CDR3 comprises 13 residues. The germline V and J ends were trimmed by 7 bases and 4 bases, with 13 bases remaining between them. Germline lookup yields CDR1 MDHEN and CDR2 SYDVKM. The DNA of the CDR3 is TGTGCCAGCAAGGTTATGGGCCCCACTGAAGCTTTCTTT. This gives the protein CASKVMGPTEAFF.

CDR3 protein: CASSQRGQGYTEAFF. The CDR3 DNA follows: TGCGCCAGCAGCCAAAGAGGACAGGGCTACACTGAAGCTTTCTTT. The J gene is TRBJ1-1, the V gene TRBV4-1, with 8 positions matching TRBD1. The CDR3 is 15 residues long. Germline lookup yields CDR1 MGHRA and CDR2 YSYEKL. The V gene end was trimmed by 2 bases and the J gene end by 3 bases; junction bases not matched to a gene: 5.

This chain links TRBV5-1 with TRBJ1-2; 7 bases align to TRBD1. After removal of 4 bases from V and 4 bases from J, the junction contained 10 bases not matched to a gene. Per germline, CDR1 SGHRS and CDR2 YFSETQ. The CDR3 runs 15 residues. CDR3 amino acids: CASSPGTEGIYGYTF. Written as DNA, the CDR3 is TGCGCCAGCAGCCCGGGGACAGAGGGTATCTATGGCTACACCTTC.

In its sample, this clone was seen once. The V gene is TRBV9, the J gene TRBJ1-6; D might be TRBD1 (5 bases). Germline lookup yields CDR1 SGDLS and CDR2 YYNGEE. Trimming removed 5 bases at V and 5 bases at J, with 11 bases between. The CDR3 consists of 14 residues. CDR3 nucleotides: TGTGCCAGCAGAGCCCGGGGGGATAATTCACCCCTCCACTTT. Translation: CASRARGDNSPLHF.

This chain connects TRBV19 to TRBJ1-2, with 7 bases fitting TRBD1. After removal of 5 bases from V and 4 bases from J, the junction contained 13 bases not matched to a gene. Germline-derived CDR1 and CDR2 are LNHDA and SQIVND (reference sequence). This CDR3 is built from 16 residues. This CDR3 reads CASSSLPGDRLYGYTF. As DNA, the CDR3 is TGTGCCAGTAGTTCCCTCCCCGGGGACAGACTCTATGGCTACACCTTC.

This chain uses TRBV10-3 with TRBJ2-3; TRBD1 agrees at 7 bases. Trimming cost V 7 bases and J 2 bases; bases outside gene matches: 3. The germline gives CDR1 ENHRY, CDR2 SYGVKD. CDR3 length: 13 amino acids. The CDR3 region is CAIMGTDTDTQYF. Here the CDR3 DNA reads TGTGCCATCATGGGGACAGACACAGATACGCAGTATTTT.

The genes are TRBV29-1 and TRBJ1-1, with D possibly being TRBD1 (5 bases). There are 14 residues in the CDR3. The V end lost 5 bases, the J end lost 3 bases, and 16 bases lay between the germline ends. The V gene's germline CDR1 is SQVTM and CDR2 ANQGSEA. CDR3 sequence: CSVFFGGVDTEAFF. In nucleotides, the CDR3 is TGCAGCGTTTTCTTTGGGGGGGTCGACACTGAAGCTTTCTTT.

The CDR3 DNA sequence: TGTGCCAGCAGCTTCTCCCGGGACTTGGGCGATGAGCAGTTCTTC. Translated: CASSFSRDLGDEQFF. The rearrangement joins TRBV7-3 to TRBJ2-1; weak D call: TRBD2 (6 bases). The CDR3 runs to 15 residues. The germline V gene encodes CDR1 SGHTA and CDR2 FQGTGA. V gave up 3 bases and J gave up 8 bases, with 17 bases separating them.